Presented here are 27 T cell receptor beta chains from one specimen sequenced in a study of control samples from healthy donors and cancer patients. Method: immunoSEQ multiplex PCR; TCRdb's copy keeps in-frame clones and lacks some. The sample consists of about 35,000 clones, about 88% of them appearing once. What was sequenced was PBMCs. All receptors come from a woman in her 40s with lung cancer.

CDR3 nucleotide sequence: TGTGCCAGCAGCGTAGAGGGGGTGGGAGGTGAAGCTTTCTTT. Translated, it gives CASSVEGVGGEAFF. The chain recombines TRBV9 with TRBJ1-1; maybe TRBD1 (6 bases). Germline V lookup: CDR1 SGDLS, CDR2 YYNGEE. Trimming took 0 bases from V and 7 from J, leaving 13 bases between them. The CDR3 runs 14 residues.

This rearrangement joins TRBV2 to TRBJ1-2, with D hard to call. V lost 5 bases, J lost 5 bases, and 9 bases lay in between. This CDR3 contains 12 residues. Germline loops: CDR1 SNHLY, CDR2 FYNNEI. CDR3 nucleotides: TGTGCCAGCAGTACAACGCGGTATGGCTACACCTTC. This gives the protein CASSTTRYGYTF.

Concerning this clone itself: Other DNA variants within this sample encode the same CDR3. The gene calls are TRBV7-9 and TRBJ1-5; 7 nucleotides line up with TRBD1. This CDR3 has 12 amino acids. Germline V gene sequence: CDR1 SEHNR, CDR2 FQNEAQ (reference sequence). V was clipped by 8 bases and J by 3 bases; unmatched bases: 1. CDR3 loop: CASGTDNQPQHF. CDR3 DNA: TGTGCCAGCGGGACAGACAATCAGCCCCAGCATTTT.

The chain combines TRBV24-1 with TRBJ1-1; D remains ambiguous. There are 15 residues in the CDR3. V lost 1 base and J lost 3, with 11 bases in between. The V gene's germline CDR1 is KGHDR and CDR2 SFDVKD. The DNA for the CDR3 is TGTGCCACCAGTGATTTTGGGCTGGTGGACACTGAAGCTTTCTTT. It encodes CATSDFGLVDTEAFF.

The chain is built from TRBV27 and TRBJ1-2; D unresolved. The CDR3 sequence is 14 residues long. Germline V gene data show CDR1 as MNHEY and CDR2 as SMNVEV (reference sequence). The ends were cut back, 5 bases at V and 5 bases at J, with 15 bases in the middle. The CDR3 region is CASSLSGGGYGYTF. CDR3 nucleotides: TGTGCCAGCAGTCTCTCGGGAGGAGGGTATGGCTACACCTTC.

The chain uses TRBV4-2 and TRBJ1-2; the D is unclear. From germline, CDR1 is LGHNA and CDR2 YNFKEQ. CDR3 length equals 18 residues. Trimming left V 0 bases short and J 2 bases short, with 19 bases between. The CDR3 DNA sequence: TGTGCCAGCAGCCAAGAAGGGTGGGAACAGAATCCCAACTATGGCTACACCTTC. Translation gives CASSQEGWEQNPNYGYTF.

The chain recombines TRBV24-1 with TRBJ1-2; D call uncertain. The CDR3 is 14 amino acids. Germline V gene data show CDR1 as KGHDR and CDR2 as SFDVKD. The V end was cut by 5 bases, the J end by 4 bases, with 13 bases between. CDR3 nucleotide sequence: TGTGCCACCAGTGGTCCCCAGGTTCCCTATGGCTACACCTTC. Translating gives CATSGPQVPYGYTF.

The chain carries TRBV5-4 and TRBJ2-1; 9 bases are shared with TRBD2. The CDR3 extends over 15 amino acids. Per germline, CDR1 SGHNT and CDR2 YYREEE (reference sequence). Trimming took 4 bases from V and 3 from J; bases not matched to a gene: 5. CDR3 loop: CASSPAGGVYNEQFF. CDR3 coding DNA: TGTGCCAGCAGCCCAGCGGGGGGCGTCTACAATGAGCAGTTCTTC. The whole variable domain, filled in from reference TRBV5-4 and TRBJ2-1, reads ETGVTQSPTHLIKTRGQQVTLRCSSQSGHNTVSWYQQALGQGPQFIFQYYREEENGRGNFPPRFSGLQFPNYSSELNVNALELDDSALYLCASSPAGGVYNEQFFGPGTRLTVL.

The rearrangement uses TRBV24-1 and TRBJ1-4, with 7 positions matching TRBD1. The CDR3 spans 15 residues. V gave up 2 bases and J gave up 6 bases; unmatched junction bases: 5. The germline V gene encodes CDR1 KGHDR and CDR2 SFDVKD. CDR3 DNA sequence: TGTGCCACCAGTGATTCTCAGGGGGGCTATGAAAAACTGTTTTTT. It translates to CATSDSQGGYEKLFF.

This chain uses TRBV7-8 with TRBJ2-5; 8 bases are shared with TRBD2. CDR1 is SGHVS, CDR2 FQNEAQ, per germline. Trimming at V came to 5 bases and at J to 5 bases, leaving 13 bases not matched to a gene. This CDR3 has 16 amino acids. This CDR3 is CASSPAVAGLGETQYF. Here the CDR3 DNA reads TGTGCCAGCAGCCCGGCTGTAGCGGGGCTCGGGGAGACCCAGTACTTC.

The chain joins TRBV11-2 to TRBJ2-1; D unclear. Germline loops: CDR1 SGHAT, CDR2 FQNNGV. V lost 6 bases, J lost 0 bases, and 12 bases lay in between. The length of the CDR3 is 15 residues. CDR3 amino acids: CASSGFRSSYNEQFF. The CDR3 DNA reads TGTGCCAGCAGTGGATTCCGCAGCTCCTACAATGAGCAGTTCTTC.

This rearrangement joins TRBV29-1 to TRBJ2-6; D unresolved. The V gene lost 4 bases and the J gene lost 0 bases, with 13 bases spanning the gap. This CDR3 has 16 amino acids. CDR1 SQVTM and CDR2 ANQGSEA come from the germline V gene. DNA of the CDR3: TGCAGCGTTGTGTGGACGGGTTCCTCTGGGGCCAACGTCCTGACTTTC. Encoded protein: CSVVWTGSSGANVLTF.

This clone was seen a single time. In DNA, the CDR3 is TGTGCCACCAGCGGCGTTGACAGGGGGCGAAGCTATGGCTACACCTTC. As protein: CATSGVDRGRSYGYTF. V and J are TRBV15 and TRBJ1-2, with TRBD1 matching over 10 bases. This CDR3 has 16 amino acids. After removal of 5 bases from V and 4 bases from J, the junction contained 10 bases not matched to a gene. Per the germline V gene, CDR1 is LNHNV and CDR2 is YYDKDF (reference sequence).

The chain carries TRBV15 and TRBJ1-2, with D possibly matching TRBD1 (6 bases). This CDR3 is 16 amino acids long. Trimming cost V 3 bases and J 2 bases, with 16 bases left between them. The germline V gene has CDR1 LNHNV and CDR2 YYDKDF (reference sequence). In DNA form, the CDR3 reads TGTGCCACCAGCAGGGCTGGTAATCAGGGGAACTATGGCTACACCTTC. Translating it yields CATSRAGNQGNYGYTF.

This chain links TRBV30 with TRBJ1-3; no reliable D call. V dropped 3 bases and J dropped 0 bases, with 12 bases sitting between them. CDR3 size: 15 residues. Germline V lookup: CDR1 GTSNPN, CDR2 SVGIG (reference sequence). The CDR3 region has the DNA TGTGCCTGGAGGACCATCGGTGACTCTGGAAACACCATATATTTT. As protein: CAWRTIGDSGNTIYF.

CDR3 DNA sequence: TGTGCCAGCAGTTACCCCAGCGGGCTGGGAACTAGCACAGATACGCAGTATTTT. It codes for CASSYPSGLGTSTDTQYF. This chain links TRBV6-2 or TRBV6-3 with TRBJ2-3; tentative D call: TRBD2 (6 bases). Germline assignment: CDR1 MNHEY and CDR2 SVGEGT. CDR3 length equals 18 residues. The V gene lost 2 bases and the J gene lost 0 bases, with 18 bases spanning the gap.

The chain employs TRBV19 and TRBJ1-2; D unresolved. In germline, CDR1 is LNHDA, CDR2 SQIVND (reference sequence). The CDR3 is 15 amino acids. The ends were cut back, 4 bases at V and 2 bases at J, with 14 bases in the middle. In DNA form, the CDR3 reads TGTGCCAGTAGTACCCCCCGAGGGAAAAACTATGGCTACACCTTC. Its protein is CASSTPRGKNYGYTF.

This clone appeared a few times. This chain joins TRBV19 and TRBJ2-4; 7 nucleotides align to TRBD1. Losses at the gene ends were 4 bases for V and 1 base for J; bases not matched to a gene: 10. Germline values: CDR1 LNHDA, CDR2 SQIVND (reference sequence). This CDR3 contains 17 residues. CDR3 nucleotide sequence: TGTGCCAGTAGTAGTCAGAGGACAGGACCCGCCAAAAACATTCAGTACTTC. It is translated as CASSSQRTGPAKNIQYF.

The chain uses TRBV7-9 and TRBJ2-1; the D gene is possibly TRBD2 (5 bases). The V end lost 1 base, the J end lost 9 bases, and 10 bases lay between the germline ends. The CDR3 has 13 residues. Germline CDR1 and CDR2: SEHNR and FQNEAQ (reference sequence). The CDR3 reads CASSLVTAGEQFF. CDR3 nucleotide sequence: TGTGCCAGCAGCTTAGTTACGGCGGGTGAGCAGTTCTTC.

The V call is TRBV5-5, the J call TRBJ2-1, with 9 bases lining up with TRBD1. Losses at the gene ends were 4 bases for V and 3 bases for J; bases not matched to a gene: 5. CDR1 is SGHKS and CDR2 is YYEKEE in the germline V gene (reference sequence). This CDR3 spans 15 amino acids. CDR3 residues: CASSIDRGNYNEQFF. CDR3 DNA: TGTGCCAGCAGCATAGACAGGGGGAACTACAATGAGCAGTTCTTC.

The V and J genes are TRBV9 and TRBJ2-7, with 11 positions matching TRBD1. In germline, CDR1 is SGDLS, CDR2 YYNGEE. J gave up 7 bases and V 2 bases, and 8 bases lay outside the gene matches. CDR3 length equals 15 residues. The CDR3 nucleotides read TGTGCCAGCAGCGTGACCGGGACAGGGGGAAGGGAGCAGTACTTC. Translation gives CASSVTGTGGREQYF. The variable domain in full, completed from reference TRBV9 and TRBJ2-7, reads DSGVTQTPKHLITATGQRVTLRCSPRSGDLSVYWYQQSLDQGLQFLIQYYNGEERAKGNILERFSAQQFPDLHSELNLSSLELGDSALYFCASSVTGTGGREQYFGPGTRLTVT.

The rearrangement links TRBV7-9 to TRBJ1-3; possible D gene TRBD1, 6 bases. The CDR3 has 16 amino acids. Trimming left V 0 bases short and J 4 bases short, with 13 bases between. The germline gives CDR1 SEHNR, CDR2 FQNEAQ (reference sequence). The CDR3 DNA is TGTGCCAGCAGCTTAGCGAGAGGGGGGAGCGGAAACACCATATATTTT. Translated: CASSLARGGSGNTIYF.

V gene TRBV2 combines with J gene TRBJ2-1; 10 bases match TRBD1. V lost 1 base to trimming and J lost 9 bases; unmatched junction nucleotides: 3. The CDR3 has 14 amino acids. Germline-derived CDR1 and CDR2 are SNHLY and FYNNEI. Here the CDR3 reads CASSEGQGAGEQFF. The CDR3 DNA is TGTGCCAGCAGTGAAGGACAGGGGGCGGGTGAGCAGTTCTTC.

The DNA of the CDR3 is TGTGCCAGCAGTGAAACCGGCTCCTGGGGATATGGCTACACCTTC. Translation gives CASSETGSWGYGYTF. The V and J genes are TRBV6-1 and TRBJ1-2; D ambiguous. In germline, CDR1 is MNHNS, CDR2 SASEGT. The germline V and J ends were trimmed by 2 bases and 5 bases, with 15 bases remaining between them. The CDR3 contains 15 residues.

This chain joins TRBV21-1 and TRBJ1-2; TRBD1, the D gene given by the table, was not confirmed from the DNA. TRBV21-1 represents a pseudogene. The CDR3 consists of 15 residues. CDR3 in DNA: TGTGCCAGCAGCAAAGATAGTGGCTCAAGGGGTGGCTACACCTTC. As protein: CASSKDSGSRGGYTF.

The chain uses TRBV4-2 and TRBJ1-3; TRBD1 might be the D (5 bases). The CDR3 covers 16 residues. V gave up 0 bases and J gave up 0 bases, with 9 bases separating them. Germline lookup yields CDR1 LGHNA and CDR2 YNFKEQ. Written as DNA, the CDR3 is TGTGCCAGCAGCCAAGAAGGGACGGTCTCTGGAAACACCATATATTTT. Translating it yields CASSQEGTVSGNTIYF.

The chain has TRBV7-8 and TRBJ2-3; perhaps TRBD1 as D (6 bases). Germline V gene lookup returns CDR1 SGHVS and CDR2 FQNEAQ. Trimming took 5 bases from V and 3 from J, leaving 9 bases between them. There are 13 residues in the CDR3. The CDR3 spells CASSQDRTDTQYF. Written as DNA, the CDR3 is TGTGCCAGCAGCCAGGACAGAACAGATACGCAGTATTTT.